This T cell receptor (beta chain) was observed in a study of T cell repertoires in cytomegalovirus infection. There are a few counts of this clonotype. MiXCR was run by TCRdb on the reads, yielding one entry per CDR3 protein. The table includes more than 500,000 distinct CDR3 sequences, approximately 15% detected once. The CDR3 consists of 15 residues. Germline CDR1 MNHEY, CDR2 SVGAGI. The trim removed 4 bases at V and 3 bases at J, leaving 9 bases unmatched. This receptor was obtained from a human donor in good health (CMV status not recorded). Some clones in this sample may be carry-over from other donors' samples. V is TRBV6-5 and J is TRBJ2-7, with 7 bases that match TRBD2. Sequencing was performed on CD8+ T cells from PBMCs. The CDR3 coding sequence is TGTGCCAGCAGTTCCTACGGCAGGGAGGGCTACGAGCAGTACTTC. It encodes CASSSYGREGYEQYF.